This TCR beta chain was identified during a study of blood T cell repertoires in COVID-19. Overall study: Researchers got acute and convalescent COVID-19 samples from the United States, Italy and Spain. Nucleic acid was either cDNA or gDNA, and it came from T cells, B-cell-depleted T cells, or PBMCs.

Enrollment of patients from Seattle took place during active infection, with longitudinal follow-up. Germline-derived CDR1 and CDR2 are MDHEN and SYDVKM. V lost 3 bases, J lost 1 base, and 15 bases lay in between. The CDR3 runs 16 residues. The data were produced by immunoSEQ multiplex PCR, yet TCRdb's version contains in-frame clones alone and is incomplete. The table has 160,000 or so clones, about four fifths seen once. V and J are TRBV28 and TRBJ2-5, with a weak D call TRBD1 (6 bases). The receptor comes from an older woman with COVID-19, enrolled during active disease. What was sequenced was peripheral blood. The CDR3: CASSLSGVRGQETQYF. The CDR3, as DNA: TGTGCCAGCAGTTTGAGTGGGGTCAGGGGCCAAGAGACCCAGTACTTC.